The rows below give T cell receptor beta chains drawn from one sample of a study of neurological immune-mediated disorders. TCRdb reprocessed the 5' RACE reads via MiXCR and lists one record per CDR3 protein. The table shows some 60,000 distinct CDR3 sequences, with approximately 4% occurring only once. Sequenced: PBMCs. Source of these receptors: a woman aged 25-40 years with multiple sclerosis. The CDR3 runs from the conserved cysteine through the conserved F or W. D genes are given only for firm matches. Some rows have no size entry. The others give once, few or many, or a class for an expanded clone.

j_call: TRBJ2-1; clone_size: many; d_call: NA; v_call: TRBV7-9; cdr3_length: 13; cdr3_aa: CASSLVQGTEQFF; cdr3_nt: TGTGCCAGCAGCTTAGTTCAGGGGACTGAGCAGTTCTTC
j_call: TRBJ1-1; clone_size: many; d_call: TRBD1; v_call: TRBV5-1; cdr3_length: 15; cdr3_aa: CASSHPDRDETEAFF; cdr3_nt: TGCGCCAGCAGCCACCCCGACAGGGACGAAACTGAAGCTTTCTTT
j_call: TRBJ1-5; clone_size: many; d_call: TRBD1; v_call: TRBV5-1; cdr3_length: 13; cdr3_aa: CAREDRGPQPQHF; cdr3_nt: TGCGCCAGAGAAGACAGGGGCCCTCAGCCCCAGCATTTT
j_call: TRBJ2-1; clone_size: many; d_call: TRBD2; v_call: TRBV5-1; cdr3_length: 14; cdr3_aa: CASRRGLAGDEQFF; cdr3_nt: TGCGCCAGCAGGAGGGGACTAGCGGGGGATGAGCAGTTCTTC
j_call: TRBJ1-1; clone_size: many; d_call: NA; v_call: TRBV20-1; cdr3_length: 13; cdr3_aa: CSPSARVYAEAFF; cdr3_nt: TGCAGCCCAAGTGCTAGAGTCTACGCTGAAGCTTTCTTT
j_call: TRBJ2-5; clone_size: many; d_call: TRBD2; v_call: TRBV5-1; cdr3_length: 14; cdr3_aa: CASSPWEGSETQYF; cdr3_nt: TGCGCCAGCAGCCCATGGGAGGGTTCGGAGACCCAGTACTTC
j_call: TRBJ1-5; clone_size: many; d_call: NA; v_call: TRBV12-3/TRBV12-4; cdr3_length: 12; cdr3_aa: CASRPTRNSVHF; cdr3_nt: TGTGCCAGCAGACCCACACGGAACTCCGTGCATTTT
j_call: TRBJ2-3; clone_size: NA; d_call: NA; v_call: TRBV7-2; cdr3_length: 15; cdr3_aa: CASSSDVSSTDTQYF; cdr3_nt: TGTGCCAGCAGCTCGGATGTCTCTAGCACAGATACGCAGTATTTT
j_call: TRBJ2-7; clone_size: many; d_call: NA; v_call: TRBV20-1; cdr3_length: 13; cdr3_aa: CSAEEGYSYEQYF; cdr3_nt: TGCAGTGCCGAGGAGGGATACTCCTACGAGCAGTACTTC
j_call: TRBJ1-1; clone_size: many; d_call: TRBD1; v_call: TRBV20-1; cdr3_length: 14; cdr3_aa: CSASRGRVNTEAFF; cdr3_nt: TGCAGTGCTAGCAGGGGGCGGGTAAACACTGAAGCTTTCTTT
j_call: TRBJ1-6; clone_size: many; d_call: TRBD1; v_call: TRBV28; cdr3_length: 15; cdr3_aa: CASRMTGTERSPLHF; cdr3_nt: TGTGCCAGCAGGATGACCGGGACAGAGCGATCACCCCTCCACTTT
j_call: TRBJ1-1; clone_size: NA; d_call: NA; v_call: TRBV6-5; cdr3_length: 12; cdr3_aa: CASRGGNTEAFF; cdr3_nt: TGTGCCTCTCGGGGGGGGAACACTGAAGCTTTCTTT
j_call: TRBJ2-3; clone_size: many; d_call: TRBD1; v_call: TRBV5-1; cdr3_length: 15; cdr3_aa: CASSPGQGGTDTQYF; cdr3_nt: TGCGCCAGCAGCCCAGGACAGGGGGGAACAGATACGCAGTATTTT
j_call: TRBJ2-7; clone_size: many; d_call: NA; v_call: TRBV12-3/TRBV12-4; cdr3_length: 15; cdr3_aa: CASSQRTAGYYEQYF; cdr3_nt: TGTGCCAGCAGTCAGCGGACGGCAGGTTACTACGAGCAGTACTTC
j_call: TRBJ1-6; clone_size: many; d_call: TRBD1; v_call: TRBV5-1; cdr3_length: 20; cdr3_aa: CASSLDPSGQLHSYNSPLHF; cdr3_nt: TGCGCCAGCAGCTTGGATCCCTCGGGACAGCTTCACTCCTATAATTCACCCCTCCACTTT
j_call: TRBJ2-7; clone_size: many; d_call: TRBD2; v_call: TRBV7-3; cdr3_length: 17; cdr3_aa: CASSPLARGLAGNEQYF; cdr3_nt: TGTGCCAGCAGCCCCCTCGCCCGGGGACTAGCGGGAAACGAGCAGTACTTC
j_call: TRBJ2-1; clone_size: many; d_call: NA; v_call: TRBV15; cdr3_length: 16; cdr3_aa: CATSRELGAPLNEQFF; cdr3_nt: TGTGCCACCAGCAGAGAATTAGGGGCGCCCCTCAATGAGCAGTTCTTC
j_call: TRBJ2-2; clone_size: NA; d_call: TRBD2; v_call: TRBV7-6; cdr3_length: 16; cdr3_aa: CASSLEPGGNTGELFF; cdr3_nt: TGTGCCAGCAGCCTGGAGCCGGGAGGAAACACCGGGGAGCTGTTTTTT
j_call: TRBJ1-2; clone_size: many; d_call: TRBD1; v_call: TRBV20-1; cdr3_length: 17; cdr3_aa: CSARDSGTGVNSYGYTF; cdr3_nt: TGCAGTGCTAGAGATTCCGGGACAGGGGTAAATTCCTATGGCTACACCTTC
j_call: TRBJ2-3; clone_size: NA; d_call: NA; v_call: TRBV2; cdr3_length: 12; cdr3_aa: CASRENTDTQYF; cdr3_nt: TGTGCCAGCAGAGAAAACACAGATACGCAGTATTTT
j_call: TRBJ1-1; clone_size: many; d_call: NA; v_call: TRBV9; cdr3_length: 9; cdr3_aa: CASSVLAFF; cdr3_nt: TGTGCCAGCAGCGTCCTGGCTTTCTTT
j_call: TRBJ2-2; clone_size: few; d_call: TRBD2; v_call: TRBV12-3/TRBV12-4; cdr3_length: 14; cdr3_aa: CASKWGGGTGELFF; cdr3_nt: TGTGCCAGCAAGTGGGGCGGGGGGACCGGGGAGCTGTTTTTT
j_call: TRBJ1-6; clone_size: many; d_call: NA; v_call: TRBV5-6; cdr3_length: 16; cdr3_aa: CASSLIAGTIDSPLHF; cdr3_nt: TGTGCCAGCAGCTTGATTGCCGGGACGATAGATTCACCCCTCCACTTT
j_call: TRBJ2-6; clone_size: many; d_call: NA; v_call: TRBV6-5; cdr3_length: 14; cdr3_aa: CAIRGGSGANVLTF; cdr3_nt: TGTGCCATCAGAGGGGGGTCTGGGGCCAACGTCCTGACTTTC
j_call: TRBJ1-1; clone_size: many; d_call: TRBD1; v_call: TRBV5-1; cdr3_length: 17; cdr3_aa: CASSPNRGGIRNTEAFF; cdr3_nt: TGCGCCAGCAGCCCGAACAGGGGGGGAATTCGGAACACTGAAGCTTTCTTT
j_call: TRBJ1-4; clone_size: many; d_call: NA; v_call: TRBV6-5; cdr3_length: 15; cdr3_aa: CASSPGGAINEKLFF; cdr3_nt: TGTGCCAGCAGTCCCGGGGGGGCGATTAATGAAAAACTGTTTTTT
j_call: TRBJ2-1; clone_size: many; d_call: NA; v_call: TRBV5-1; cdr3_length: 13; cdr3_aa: CASSSGPYNEQFF; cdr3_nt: TGCGCCAGCAGCTCGGGACCCTACAATGAGCAGTTCTTC
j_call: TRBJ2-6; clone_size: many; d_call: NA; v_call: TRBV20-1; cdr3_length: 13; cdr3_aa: CSAGPTGANVLTF; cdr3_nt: TGCAGTGCTGGCCCTACTGGGGCCAACGTCCTGACTTTC
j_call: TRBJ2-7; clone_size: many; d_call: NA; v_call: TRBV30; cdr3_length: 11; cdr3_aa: CAWSRQYEQYF; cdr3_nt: TGTGCCTGGAGCCGACAGTACGAGCAGTACTTC
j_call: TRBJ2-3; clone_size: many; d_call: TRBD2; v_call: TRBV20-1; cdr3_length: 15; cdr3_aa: CSARASGRASDTQYF; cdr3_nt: TGCAGTGCTAGAGCTAGCGGGAGGGCATCTGATACGCAGTATTTT
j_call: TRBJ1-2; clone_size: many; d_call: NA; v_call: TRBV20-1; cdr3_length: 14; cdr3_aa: CSALGPLLDYGYTF; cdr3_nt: TGCAGTGCTCTCGGGCCTCTACTCGACTATGGCTACACCTTC
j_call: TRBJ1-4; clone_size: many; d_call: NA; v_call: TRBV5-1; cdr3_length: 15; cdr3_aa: CASSRDAGFLEKLFF; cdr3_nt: TGCGCCAGCAGCCGGGACGCAGGGTTTCTAGAAAAACTGTTTTTT
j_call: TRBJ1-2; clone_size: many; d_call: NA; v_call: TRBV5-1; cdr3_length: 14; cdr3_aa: CASSLGRGNYGYTF; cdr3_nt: TGCGCCAGCAGCTTGGGCCGGGGAAACTATGGCTACACCTTC
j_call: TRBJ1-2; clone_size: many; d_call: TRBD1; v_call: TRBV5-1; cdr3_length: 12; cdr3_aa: CASRKTGDGYTF; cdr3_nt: TGCGCCAGCAGAAAGACAGGGGACGGCTACACCTTC
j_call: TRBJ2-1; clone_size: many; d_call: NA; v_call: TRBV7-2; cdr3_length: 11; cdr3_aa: CASSSGIEQFF; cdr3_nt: TGTGCCAGCAGCTCAGGCATTGAGCAGTTCTTC
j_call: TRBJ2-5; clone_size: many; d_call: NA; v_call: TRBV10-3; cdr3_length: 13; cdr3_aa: CAISPPGVGTQYF; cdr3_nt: TGTGCCATCAGTCCCCCGGGAGTGGGGACCCAGTACTTC
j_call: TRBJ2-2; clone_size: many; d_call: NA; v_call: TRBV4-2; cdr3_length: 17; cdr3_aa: CASSQARGAGDTGELFF; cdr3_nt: TGTGCCAGCAGCCAAGCTAGGGGGGCAGGGGACACCGGGGAGCTGTTTTTT
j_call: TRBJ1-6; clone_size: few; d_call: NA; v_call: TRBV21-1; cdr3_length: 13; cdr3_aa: CASPGQGGSPLNF; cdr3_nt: TGTGCCAGCCCCGGCCAGGGTGGTTCACCCCTCAACTTT
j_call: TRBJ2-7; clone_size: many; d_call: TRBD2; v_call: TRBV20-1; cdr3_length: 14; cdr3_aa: CSATPGTSGYEQYF; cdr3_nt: TGCAGTGCTACTCCCGGGACTAGCGGCTACGAGCAGTACTTC
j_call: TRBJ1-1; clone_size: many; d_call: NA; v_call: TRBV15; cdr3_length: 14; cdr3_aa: CATSREGQLRGAFF; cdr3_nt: TGTGCCACCAGCAGAGAGGGGCAGCTCAGGGGAGCTTTCTTT
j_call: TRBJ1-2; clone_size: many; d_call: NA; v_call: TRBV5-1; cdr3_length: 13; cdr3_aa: CASTAAGNYGYTF; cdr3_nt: TGCGCCAGCACTGCAGCAGGGAACTATGGCTACACCTTC
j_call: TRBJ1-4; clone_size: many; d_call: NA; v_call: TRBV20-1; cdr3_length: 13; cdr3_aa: CSAPGGAGEKLFF; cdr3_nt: TGCAGTGCTCCGGGGGGCGCGGGGGAAAAACTGTTTTTT
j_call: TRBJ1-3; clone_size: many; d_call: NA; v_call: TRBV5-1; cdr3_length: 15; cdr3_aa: CASSLAGTPGNTIYF; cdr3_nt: TGCGCCAGCAGCTTGGCGGGGACTCCAGGAAACACCATATATTTT
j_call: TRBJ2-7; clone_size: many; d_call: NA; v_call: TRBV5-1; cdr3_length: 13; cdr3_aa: CASREGGTYEQYF; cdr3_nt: TGCGCCAGCAGGGAGGGGGGAACCTACGAGCAGTACTTC
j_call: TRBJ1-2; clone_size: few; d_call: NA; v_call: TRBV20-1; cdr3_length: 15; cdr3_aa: CSARDPRGGLSAYTF; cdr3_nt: TGCAGTGCTAGAGATCCTCGTGGGGGTTTGAGTGCCTACACCTTC
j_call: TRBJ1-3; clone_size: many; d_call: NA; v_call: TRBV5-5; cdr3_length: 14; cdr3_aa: CASSLSGTGNTIYF; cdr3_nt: TGTGCCAGCAGCTTATCGGGGACTGGAAACACCATATATTTT
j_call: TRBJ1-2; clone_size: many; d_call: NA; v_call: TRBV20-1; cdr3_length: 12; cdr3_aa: CSAWGRHYGYTF; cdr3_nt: TGCAGTGCTTGGGGGCGGCACTATGGCTACACCTTC
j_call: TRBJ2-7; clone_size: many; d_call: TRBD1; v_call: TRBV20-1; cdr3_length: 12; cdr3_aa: CSARTGPYEQYF; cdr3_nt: TGCAGTGCCAGGACAGGACCCTACGAGCAGTACTTC
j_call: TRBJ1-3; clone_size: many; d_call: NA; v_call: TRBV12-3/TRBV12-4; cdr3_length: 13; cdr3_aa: CASVTGTGNTIYF; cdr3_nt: TGTGCCAGCGTTACAGGGACTGGAAACACCATATATTTT
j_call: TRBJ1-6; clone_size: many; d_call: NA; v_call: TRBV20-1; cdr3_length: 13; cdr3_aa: CSAETGVNSPLHF; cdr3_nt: TGCAGTGCCGAGACAGGTGTCAATTCACCCCTCCACTTT
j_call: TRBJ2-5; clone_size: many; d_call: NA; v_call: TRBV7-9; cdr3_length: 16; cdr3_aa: CASSLAPGEGQETQYF; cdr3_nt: TGTGCCAGCAGCTTAGCCCCAGGGGAGGGCCAAGAGACCCAGTACTTC
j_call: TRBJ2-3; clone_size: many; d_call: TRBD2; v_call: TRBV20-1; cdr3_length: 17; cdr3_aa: CSARKRGLAVNTDTQYF; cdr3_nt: TGCAGTGCTAGAAAAAGGGGTCTAGCGGTAAACACAGATACGCAGTATTTT
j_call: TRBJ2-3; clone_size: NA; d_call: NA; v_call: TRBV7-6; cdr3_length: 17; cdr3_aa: CASSLPPAGYSTDTQYF; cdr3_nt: TGTGCCAGCAGCTTACCCCCAGCGGGCTATAGCACAGATACGCAGTATTTT
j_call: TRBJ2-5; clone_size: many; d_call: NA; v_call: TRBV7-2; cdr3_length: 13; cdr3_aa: CASSLGPQETQYF; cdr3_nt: TGTGCCAGCAGCTTGGGGCCCCAAGAGACCCAGTACTTC
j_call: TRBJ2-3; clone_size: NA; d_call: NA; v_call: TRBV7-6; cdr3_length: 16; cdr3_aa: CASSLLDVIGTDTQYF; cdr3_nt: TGTGCCAGCAGCTTACTTGATGTAATAGGGACAGATACGCAGTATTTT
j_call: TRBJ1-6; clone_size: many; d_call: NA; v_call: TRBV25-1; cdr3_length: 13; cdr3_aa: CASAGRSGSPLHF; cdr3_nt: TGTGCCAGCGCAGGGCGGTCAGGTTCACCCCTCCACTTT
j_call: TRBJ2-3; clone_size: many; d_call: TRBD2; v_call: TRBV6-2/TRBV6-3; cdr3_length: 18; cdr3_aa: CASSYSGTSGSSPDTQYF; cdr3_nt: TGTGCCAGCAGTTACTCAGGAACTAGCGGGAGTAGCCCAGATACGCAGTATTTT
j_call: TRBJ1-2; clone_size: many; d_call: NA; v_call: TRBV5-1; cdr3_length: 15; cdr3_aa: CASSFLQSGPYGYTF; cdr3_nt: TGCGCCAGCAGCTTCCTACAATCCGGGCCCTATGGCTACACCTTC
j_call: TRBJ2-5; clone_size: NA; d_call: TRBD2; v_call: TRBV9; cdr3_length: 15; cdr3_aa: CASTGLAALEETQYF; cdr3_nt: TGTGCCAGCACGGGACTAGCAGCCCTTGAAGAGACCCAGTACTTC